Presented here are 9 T cell receptor beta chains from one specimen sequenced in a study of blood T cells in healthy people across ages. With a J-beta primer mix and a sample-barcoded 5' primer, a second PCR ran about 7 to 12 cycles. Via MiXCR, TCRdb re-called the 5' RACE reads, giving one row per CDR3 protein. The table lists 1,800,000 or so distinct CDR3 sequences, 35% to 50% of them singletons, with 20% to 25% in the top ten. The sequencing input was blood. The origin of the receptors is a human donor in good health.

This clonotype was detected a few times. Sequence at one end of the junction differs from germline and may be a read error. The genes are TRBV6-6 and TRBJ1-2; 8 nucleotides line up with TRBD1. From germline, CDR1 is MNHNY and CDR2 SVGAGI (reference sequence). The CDR3 totals 15 residues. In DNA form, the CDR3 reads TGCGCCAGCAGTCTCCCGGGACAGGTCGCCAATGGCTACACCTTC. Translation: CASSLPGQVANGYTF.

As concerns this clonotype: Germline is not matched at one junction end, which may reflect a read error. The chain recombines TRBV7-2 with TRBJ2-4; tentatively, D is TRBD1 (5 bases). Per germline, CDR1 SGHTA and CDR2 FQGNSA. The CDR3 is made up of 19 amino acids. In nucleotides, the CDR3 is TGTGCCAGCAGCCGACCGACAGACCCAACTTGGGAAGCCAAAAACATGCAGTACTTC. Translated, it gives CASSRPTDPTWEAKNMQYF. The full variable domain, with the rest looked up from reference TRBV7-2 and TRBJ2-4, is GAGVSQSPSNKVTEKGKDVELRCDPISGHTALYWYRQSLGQGLEFLIYFQGNSAPDKSGLPSDRFSAERTGGSVSTLTIQRTQQEDSAVYLCASSRPTDPTWEAKNMQYFGAGTRLSVL.

V usage is TRBV20-1 and J usage is TRBJ1-2, with 10 nucleotides matching TRBD1. The V gene's germline CDR1 is DFQATT and CDR2 SNEGSKA (reference sequence). CDR3 length: 15 amino acids. V was clipped by 1 base and J by 4 bases; unmatched bases: 6. DNA for the CDR3: TGCAGTGCTAGAGCCCGGGACAGGGGAGCCTATGGCTACACCTTC. Its protein product is CSARARDRGAYGYTF.

The chain is built from TRBV4-2 and TRBJ2-2, with D tentatively TRBD1 or TRBD2 (5 bases each). Germline CDR1 reads LGHNA; CDR2 reads YNFKEQ. The CDR3 contains 14 residues. Between the trimmed V and J ends, which lost 6 bases and 0 bases, there was a span of 8 bases. The CDR3 loop is CASRGESNTGELFF. The CDR3 DNA reads TGTGCCAGCAGGGGGGAATCGAACACCGGGGAGCTGTTTTTT.

The V and J genes are TRBV5-1 and TRBJ2-6, with no clear D. The V and J ends lost 0 bases and 1 base respectively, with 5 bases between them. Germline V gene lookup returns CDR1 SGHRS and CDR2 YFSETQ. This CDR3 region has 15 residues. This chain's CDR3 is CASSLATSGANVLTF. CDR3 sequence (DNA): TGCGCCAGCAGCTTGGCCACATCTGGGGCCAACGTCCTGACTTTC. The complete variable domain, with remaining parts taken from reference TRBV5-1 and TRBJ2-6, reads KAGVTQTPRYLIKTRGQQVTLSCSPISGHRSVSWYQQTPGQGLQFLFEYFSETQRNKGNFPGRFSGRQFSNSRSEMNVSTLELGDSALYLCASSLATSGANVLTFGAGSRLTVL.

This clonotype was counted many times. This rearrangement joins TRBV7-9 to TRBJ2-1; D may be TRBD1 (6 bases). With 5 bases removed from V and 5 bases from J, the gap between germline ends came to 7 bases. CDR1 SEHNR and CDR2 FQNEAQ come from the germline V gene (reference sequence). The CDR3 has 12 amino acids. The CDR3, as DNA: TGTGCCAGCAGCCGACAGGACAATGAGCAGTTCTTC. It yields the protein CASSRQDNEQFF.

This chain uses TRBV15 with TRBJ2-5; 8 bases agree with TRBD1. The CDR3 runs 17 residues. V shed 1 base, J shed 2 bases, and the junction held 9 bases outside the gene matches. Per germline, CDR1 LNHNV and CDR2 YYDKDF (reference sequence). The CDR3 DNA is TGTGCCACCAGCAGAGGGGGCGCCCGGGACAGGCAAGAGACCCAGTACTTC. This gives the protein CATSRGGARDRQETQYF.

CDR3 loop: CASSLATGLPYNEQFF. Written as DNA, the CDR3 is TGCGCCAGCAGCTTGGCCACAGGCCTCCCCTACAATGAGCAGTTCTTC. The chain links TRBV5-1 to TRBJ2-1, with a weak D call TRBD1 (5 bases). This CDR3 is built from 16 residues. Trimming shortened V by 0 bases and J by 2 bases, and 12 bases separated the two germline ends. The germline V gene has CDR1 SGHRS and CDR2 YFSETQ.

This chain uses TRBV29-1 with TRBJ1-2; D perhaps matches TRBD1 (5 bases). From germline, CDR1 is SQVTM and CDR2 ANQGSEA. This CDR3 contains 14 residues. The germline V and J ends were trimmed by 3 bases and 3 bases, with 14 bases remaining between them. CDR3 coding DNA: TGCAGCGTTGATCGGGAACAGGCCCACTATGGCTACACCTTC. As protein: CSVDREQAHYGYTF.